The clone carrying this T cell receptor (beta chain) was detected ten times or more. From RNA transcripts, TCR beta CDR3 regions were amplified. First-round RT-PCR of the TCR CDR3 relied on the HTBI primer set. TCRdb re-analysed the multiplex PCR reads in MiXCR, keeping a single row per CDR3 protein. The table shows about 640,000 distinct CDR3 sequences, with about a fifth occurring only once. This sample stems from a study of T cells in Graves' hyperthyroidism and ophthalmopathy. Among ophthalmopathy patients, the Clinical Activity Score reached at least 3, the NOSPECS grade reached at least 4, and duration remained under 3 months. The material sequenced was blood. The receptor was isolated from a man under 40 with Graves' ophthalmopathy.

The DNA of the CDR3 is TGTGCCAGCAGCCCCCATCCGGGAGATCCCTCCTACGAGCAGTACTTC. Translated, it gives CASSPHPGDPSYEQYF. V usage is TRBV9 and J usage is TRBJ2-7, with D possibly matching TRBD2 (6 bases). Germline assignment: CDR1 SGDLS and CDR2 YYNGEE. The CDR3 has 16 residues. V lost 4 bases, J lost 0 bases, and 17 bases lay in between.